This entry describes one TCR beta chain. The CDR3 has 16 residues. V lost 1 base and J lost 4, with 14 bases in between. The germline CDR1 and CDR2 sequences are SGHDN and FVKESK. Sequencing used immunoSEQ multiplex PCR; TCRdb keeps in-frame clones, though not all of them. The sample carries roughly 300,000 clones, roughly nine tenths recorded once. This sample is drawn from a study of blood T cell repertoires in COVID-19. Whole-study context: Some COVID-19 samples were acute and others convalescent; all came from the United States, Italy and Spain.

This rearrangement joins TRBV14 to TRBJ2-1; D might be TRBD1 (5 bases). The TCR originated in a woman aged 25 to 39 who had recovered from COVID-19. The sample was PBMCs or T cells enriched from blood (not recorded which). The CDR3: CASSQGVGVRYNEQFF. CDR3 DNA: TGTGCCAGCAGCCAAGGGGTAGGGGTACGTTACAATGAGCAGTTCTTC.